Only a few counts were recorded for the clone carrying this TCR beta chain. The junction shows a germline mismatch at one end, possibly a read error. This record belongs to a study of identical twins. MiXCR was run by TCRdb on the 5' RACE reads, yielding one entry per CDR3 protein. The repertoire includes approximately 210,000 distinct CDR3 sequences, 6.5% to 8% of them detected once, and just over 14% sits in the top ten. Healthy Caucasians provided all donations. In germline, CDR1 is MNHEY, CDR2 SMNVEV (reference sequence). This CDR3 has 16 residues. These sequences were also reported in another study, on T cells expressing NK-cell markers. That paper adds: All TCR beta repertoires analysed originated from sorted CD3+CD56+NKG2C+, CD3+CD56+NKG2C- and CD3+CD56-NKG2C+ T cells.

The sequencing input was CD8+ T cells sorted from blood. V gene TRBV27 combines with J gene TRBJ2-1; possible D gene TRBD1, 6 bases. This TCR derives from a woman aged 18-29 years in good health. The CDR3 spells CASSLSKGDAYSEQFF. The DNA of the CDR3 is TGTGCCAGCAGTTTATCGAAGGGGGACGCCTACAGTGAGCAGTTCTTC.